This T cell receptor beta chain emerged from a study of regulatory T cells in long-lasting Graves disease. To make TCR beta libraries, researchers used iRepertoire HTBI primers and Arm-PCR of CDR3 regions. Via MiXCR, TCRdb re-called the multiplex PCR reads, giving one row per CDR3 protein. The repertoire holds 400,000 to 500,000 distinct CDR3 sequences, 12% to 15% seen once, with more than 15% in the top ten. Time point noted: newly diagnosed GD, antithyroid drugs for less than 3 months. From RNA extracted from PBMCs, the TCR library was made. This clonotype was counted ten times or more. In addition, the sample was reused for a study of T cells in Graves' hyperthyroidism and ophthalmopathy. From that second work: Model output signaled ophthalmopathy a median around 6.9 months ahead of onset.

The material sequenced was peripheral blood mononuclear cells (PBMCs), taken at new diagnosis, from a patient treated with antithyroid drugs. This TCR was recovered from a woman in her fifties or sixties with Graves disease.

The CDR3 sequence: CASNPGQGMNTEAFF. CDR3 coding DNA: TGTGCCAGCAACCCGGGACAGGGAATGAACACTGAAGCTTTCTTT. V usage is TRBV6-1 and J usage is TRBJ1-1, with 9 bases that match TRBD1. V trimming: 7 bases; J trimming: 0 bases; junction bases outside the gene matches: 6. The length of the CDR3 is 15 residues. Germline-derived CDR1 and CDR2 are MNHNS and SASEGT.